This T cell receptor (beta chain) is drawn from a study of blood T cell repertoires in COVID-19. Study in general: Sources were T cells, B-cell-depleted T cells, or PBMCs; the material itself was cDNA or gDNA.

Trimming shortened V by 4 bases and J by 0 bases, and 12 bases separated the two germline ends. The CDR3 is 15 amino acids. Clones were sequenced by immunoSEQ multiplex PCR, and TCRdb holds only the in-frame ones, with some missing. The table records 250,000 to 300,000 clones, roughly four fifths of them present only once. The receptor was isolated from a middle-aged man who had been exposed to COVID-19. The sample taken for sequencing was PBMCs or T cells enriched from blood (not recorded which). The chain recombines TRBV23-1 with TRBJ1-1; D unclear. TRBV23-1 is treated as an ORF (open reading frame) with a function not yet certain. The CDR3 nucleotides are TGCGCCAGCAGTCCCCCTCGACTAGTGAACACTGAAGCTTTCTTT. Translated: CASSPPRLVNTEAFF.